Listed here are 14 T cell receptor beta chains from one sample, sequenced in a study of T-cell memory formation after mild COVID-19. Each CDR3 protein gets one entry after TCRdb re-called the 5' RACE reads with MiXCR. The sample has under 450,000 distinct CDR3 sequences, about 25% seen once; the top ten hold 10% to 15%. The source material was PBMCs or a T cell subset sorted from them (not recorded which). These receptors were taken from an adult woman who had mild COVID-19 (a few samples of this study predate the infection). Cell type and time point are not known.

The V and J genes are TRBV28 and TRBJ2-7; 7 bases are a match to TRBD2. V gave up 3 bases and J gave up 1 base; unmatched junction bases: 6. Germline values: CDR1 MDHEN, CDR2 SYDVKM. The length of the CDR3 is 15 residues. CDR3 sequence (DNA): TGTGCCAGCAGTTTCAGCGGGGTCGGGTCCTACGAGCAGTACTTC. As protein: CASSFSGVGSYEQYF.

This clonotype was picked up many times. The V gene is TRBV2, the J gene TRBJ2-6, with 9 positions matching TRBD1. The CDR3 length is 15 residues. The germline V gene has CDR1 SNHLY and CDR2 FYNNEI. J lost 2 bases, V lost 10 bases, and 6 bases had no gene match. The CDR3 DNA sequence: TGTGCCACCCTCCGGGACAGGGCTGGGGCCAACGTCCTGACTTTC. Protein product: CATLRDRAGANVLTF.

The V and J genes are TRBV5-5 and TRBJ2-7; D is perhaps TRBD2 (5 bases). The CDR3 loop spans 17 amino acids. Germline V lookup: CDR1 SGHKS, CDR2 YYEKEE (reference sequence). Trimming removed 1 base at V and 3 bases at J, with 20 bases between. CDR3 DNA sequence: TGTGCCAGCAGCTTGCTCGGGGATGGTTGGGATCACTACGAGCAGTACTTC. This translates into CASSLLGDGWDHYEQYF.

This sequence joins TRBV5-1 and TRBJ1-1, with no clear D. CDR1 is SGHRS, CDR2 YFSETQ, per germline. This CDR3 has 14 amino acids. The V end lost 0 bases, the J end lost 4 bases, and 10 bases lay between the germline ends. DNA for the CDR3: TGCGCCAGCAGCTTGGACCCAGGTTCCACTGAAGCTTTCTTT. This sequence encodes CASSLDPGSTEAFF. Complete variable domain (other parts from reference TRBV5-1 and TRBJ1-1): KAGVTQTPRYLIKTRGQQVTLSCSPISGHRSVSWYQQTPGQGLQFLFEYFSETQRNKGNFPGRFSGRQFSNSRSEMNVSTLELGDSALYLCASSLDPGSTEAFFGQGTRLTVV.

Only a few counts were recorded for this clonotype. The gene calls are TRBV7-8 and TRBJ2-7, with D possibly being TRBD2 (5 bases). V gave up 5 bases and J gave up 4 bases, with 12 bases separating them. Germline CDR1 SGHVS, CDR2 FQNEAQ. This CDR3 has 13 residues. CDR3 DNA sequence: TGTGCCAGCAGCGCGTCGGGGATATACGAGCAGTACTTC. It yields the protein CASSASGIYEQYF.

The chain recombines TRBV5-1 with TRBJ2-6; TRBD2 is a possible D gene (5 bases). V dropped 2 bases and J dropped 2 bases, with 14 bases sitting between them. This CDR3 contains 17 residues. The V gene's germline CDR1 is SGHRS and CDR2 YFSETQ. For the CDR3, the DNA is TGCGCCAGCAGCTTCCCGGGGTCCGGGCCTGGGGCCAACGTCCTGACTTTC. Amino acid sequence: CASSFPGSGPGANVLTF.

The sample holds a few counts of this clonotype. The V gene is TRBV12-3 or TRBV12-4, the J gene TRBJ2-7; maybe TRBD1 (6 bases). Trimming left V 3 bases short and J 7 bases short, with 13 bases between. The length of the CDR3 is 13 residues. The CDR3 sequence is CASSFLPRGEQYF. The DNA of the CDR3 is TGTGCCAGCAGTTTCCTCCCCAGGGGTGAGCAGTACTTC.

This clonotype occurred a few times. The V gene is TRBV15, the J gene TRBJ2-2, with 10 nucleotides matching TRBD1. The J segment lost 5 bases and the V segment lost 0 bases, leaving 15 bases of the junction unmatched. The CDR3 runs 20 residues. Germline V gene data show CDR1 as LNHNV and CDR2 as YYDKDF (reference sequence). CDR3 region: CATSRDEWDRGGTRTGELFF. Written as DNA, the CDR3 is TGTGCCACCAGCAGAGATGAGTGGGACAGGGGAGGAACTCGAACCGGGGAGCTGTTTTTT.

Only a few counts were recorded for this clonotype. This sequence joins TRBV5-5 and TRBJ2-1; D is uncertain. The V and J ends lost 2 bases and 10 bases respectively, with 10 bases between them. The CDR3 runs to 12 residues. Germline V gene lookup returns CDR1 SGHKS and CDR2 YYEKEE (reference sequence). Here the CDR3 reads CASSLMVREQFF. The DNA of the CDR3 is TGTGCCAGCAGCTTAATGGTCAGGGAGCAGTTCTTC.

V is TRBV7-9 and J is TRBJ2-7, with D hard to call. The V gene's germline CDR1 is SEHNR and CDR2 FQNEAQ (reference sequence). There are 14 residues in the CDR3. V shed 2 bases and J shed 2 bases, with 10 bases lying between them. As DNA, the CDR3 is TGTGCCAGCAGCTTATCCACGGAGACCTACGAGCAGTACTTC. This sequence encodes CASSLSTETYEQYF.

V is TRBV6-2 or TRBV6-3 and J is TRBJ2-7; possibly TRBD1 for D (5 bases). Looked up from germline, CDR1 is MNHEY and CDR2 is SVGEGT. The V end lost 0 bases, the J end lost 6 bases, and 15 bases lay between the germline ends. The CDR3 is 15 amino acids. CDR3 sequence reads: CASSYSQVRTGEQYF. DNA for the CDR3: TGTGCCAGCAGTTACTCACAGGTACGGACCGGCGAGCAGTACTTC.

In DNA form, the CDR3 reads TGTGCCAGCAGTTACACCCATGGGAGCGGTTCCACAGATACGCAGTATTTT. Amino acid sequence: CASSYTHGSGSTDTQYF. The V gene is TRBV6-5, the J gene TRBJ2-3; tentative D call: TRBD2 (5 bases). This CDR3 spans 17 amino acids. Germline CDR1 and CDR2: MNHEY and SVGAGI. V lost 2 bases and J 2 bases, leaving 17 bases between the germline ends.

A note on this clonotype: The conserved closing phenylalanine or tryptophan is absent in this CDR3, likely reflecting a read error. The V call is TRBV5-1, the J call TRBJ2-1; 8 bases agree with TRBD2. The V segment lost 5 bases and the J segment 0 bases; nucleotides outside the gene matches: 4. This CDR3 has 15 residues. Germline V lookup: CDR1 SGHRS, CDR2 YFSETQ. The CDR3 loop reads CASSPSGSSYNEQFL. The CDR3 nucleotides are TGCGCCAGCAGTCCGAGCGGGAGCTCCTACAATGAGCAGTTCCTC.

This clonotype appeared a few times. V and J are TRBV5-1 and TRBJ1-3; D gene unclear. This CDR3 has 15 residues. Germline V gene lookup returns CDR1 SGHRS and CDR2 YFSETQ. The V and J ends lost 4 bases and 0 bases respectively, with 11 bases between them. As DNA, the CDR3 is TGCGCCAGCAGCCCTGACACCAACTCTGGAAACACCATATATTTT. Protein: CASSPDTNSGNTIYF.